This T cell receptor beta chain was retrieved from a study of blood T cells in healthy people across ages. Primed by a sample-barcoded 5' primer and a J-beta primer mix, a second PCR proceeded for 7 to 11 cycles. TCRdb used MiXCR to reprocess the 5' RACE reads, holding one entry per CDR3 protein. Of 450,000 to 600,000 distinct CDR3 sequences listed, approximately 26% are singletons. Between the trimmed V and J ends, which lost 8 bases and 7 bases, there was a span of 14 bases. This CDR3 contains 12 residues. The sample also formed part of further work on T cells of mothers and their children.

The source is a boy aged 2 to 9 in good health. The V call is TRBV12-3 or TRBV12-4, the J call TRBJ1-2; D remains ambiguous. Sequenced material: blood. CDR3 bases: TGTGCCAGCCAACCAGTCTTAAGTGGCTACACCTTC. Amino acid sequence: CASQPVLSGYTF.